Presented here are 10 T cell receptor beta chains from one specimen sequenced in a study of PD-1 blockade in classical Hodgkin lymphoma. This sample's time point: cycle 4 day 1 (C4D1), after less than 7 weeks of nivolumab. Every patient relapsed after autologous stem cell transplantation, and brentuximab vedotin exposure varied. Libraries were prepared by immunoSEQ multiplex PCR; TCRdb keeps only in-frame clonotypes and omits some of them. The sample holds 25,000 to 30,000 clones, around 77% seen once. This specimen was peripheral blood mononuclear cells (PBMCs), taken before the fourth cycle of nivolumab. These receptors were taken from a human donor with classical Hodgkin lymphoma.

About this clone: Additional DNA sequences in this sample encode the identical CDR3. The V and J genes are TRBV5-1 and TRBJ2-5; 7 nucleotides align to TRBD2. Trimming cost V 0 bases and J 4 bases; bases outside gene matches: 3. This CDR3 is 14 amino acids long. Germline V CDR1 and CDR2: SGHRS, YFSETQ. CDR3 sequence reads: CASSLGGGRETQYF. CDR3 DNA sequence: TGCGCCAGCAGCTTGGGAGGCGGGAGAGAGACCCAGTACTTC. Supplemented by reference TRBV5-1 and TRBJ2-5, the full variable domain reads KAGVTQTPRYLIKTRGQQVTLSCSPISGHRSVSWYQQTPGQGLQFLFEYFSETQRNKGNFPGRFSGRQFSNSRSEMNVSTLELGDSALYLCASSLGGGRETQYFGPGTRLLVL.

In this sample, this clone is medium-sized (0.01 to 0.1%). CDR3 DNA sequence: TGCAGCGTTGACTGGGTGGGAGAGACCCAGTACTTC. It specifies CSVDWVGETQYF. The chain has TRBV29-1 and TRBJ2-5; D call uncertain. Germline V lookup: CDR1 SQVTM, CDR2 ANQGSEA. The CDR3 extends over 12 amino acids. The germline V and J ends were trimmed by 3 bases and 4 bases, with 9 bases remaining between them.

This chain joins TRBV29-1 and TRBJ2-2, with TRBD2 matching over 9 bases. Germline V gene lookup returns CDR1 SQVTM and CDR2 ANQGSEA. This CDR3 is 14 amino acids long. The V and J ends lost 2 bases and 5 bases, in that order; junction bases with no gene match: 3. The CDR3 here is CSVELLAGTGELFF. The CDR3 DNA follows: TGCAGCGTTGAATTGCTAGCGGGGACCGGGGAGCTGTTTTTT.

This chain joins TRBV18 and TRBJ1-1; unclear D gene. Germline CDR1 reads KGHSH; CDR2 reads LQKENI. V gave up 4 bases and J gave up 0 bases, with 12 bases separating them. This CDR3 is built from 15 residues. The chain's CDR3 is CASSRTDGLNTEAFF. CDR3 coding DNA: TGTGCCAGCTCACGAACGGACGGGCTGAACACTGAAGCTTTCTTT.

The V and J genes are TRBV9 and TRBJ2-3, with 9 bases identical to TRBD2. The CDR3 consists of 16 residues. J lost 8 bases, V lost 0 bases, and 10 bases had no gene match. Per germline, CDR1 SGDLS and CDR2 YYNGEE. CDR3 DNA: TGTGCCAGCAGCGTAGAAATTAGCGGGAGTCTGGGTACGCAGTATTTT. This codes for CASSVEISGSLGTQYF.

The chain combines TRBV16 with TRBJ2-7, with 9 bases identical to TRBD2. With 4 bases clipped from V and 5 bases from J, the junction kept 6 bases outside the gene matches. The CDR3 length is 14 residues. CDR1 KGHSY and CDR2 FQNENV come from the germline V gene. CDR3 nucleotide sequence: TGTGCCAGCAGCCCGGGACTAGCAGTCCACGAGCAGTACTTC. Translation gives CASSPGLAVHEQYF.

The CDR3 protein is CASSEDRVTLYSNQPQHF. In nucleotides, the CDR3 is TGTGCCAGCAGTGAAGACAGGGTAACACTTTATAGCAATCAGCCCCAGCATTTT. This chain joins TRBV6-1 and TRBJ1-5, with D possibly matching TRBD1 (6 bases). The CDR3 runs 18 residues. Germline values: CDR1 MNHNS, CDR2 SASEGT. Trimming removed 1 base at V and 0 bases at J, with 16 bases between.

This clone was counted between two and nine times. This sequence joins TRBV5-1 and TRBJ2-3, with D uncertain. Trimming removed 5 bases at V and 2 bases at J, with 12 bases between. This CDR3 is 14 amino acids long. Germline-derived CDR1 and CDR2 are SGHRS and YFSETQ. The CDR3 sequence is CASSQASPTDTQYF. CDR3 in DNA: TGCGCCAGCAGTCAGGCCAGTCCCACAGATACGCAGTATTTT.

CDR3 DNA: TGTGCCAGCAGCGTAGCCGGGACAGCCGACAATGAGCAGTTCTTC. Residues: CASSVAGTADNEQFF. The chain recombines TRBV9 with TRBJ2-1; 7 nucleotides align to TRBD1. This CDR3 comprises 15 residues. Losses at the gene ends were 0 bases for V and 5 bases for J; bases not matched to a gene: 5. Germline CDR1 reads SGDLS; CDR2 reads YYNGEE. Combining the CDR3 with reference TRBV9 and TRBJ2-1 gives the whole variable domain DSGVTQTPKHLITATGQRVTLRCSPRSGDLSVYWYQQSLDQGLQFLIQYYNGEERAKGNILERFSAQQFPDLHSELNLSSLELGDSALYFCASSVAGTADNEQFFGPGTRLTVL.

This clone has just a few counts. This chain links TRBV6-1 with TRBJ1-1; 7 bases align to TRBD1. Trimming took 1 base from V and 4 from J; bases not matched to a gene: 0. Germline V gene data show CDR1 as MNHNS and CDR2 as SASEGT. The CDR3 extends over 13 amino acids. The CDR3 DNA sequence: TGTGCCAGCAGTGAAGGGACAGGCACTGAAGCTTTCTTT. It encodes CASSEGTGTEAFF.